Listed below are T cell receptor beta chains from one sample, sequenced in a study of T cell responses to AZD1222 COVID-19 vaccine. Produced via immunoSEQ multiplex PCR; TCRdb's table is partial and in-frame only. The profile shows some 120,000 clones, 70% to 90% of them singletons. The material sequenced was peripheral blood, taken on day 0 of AZD1222 vaccination. The receptors here all came from an adult in good health. Each CDR3 is given with its conserved first and last residue. D genes are given only for firm matches. Clone sizes are given selectively: once, few, many, or a class where the clone is expanded.

j_call | cdr3_length | v_call | d_call | clone_size | cdr3_aa | cdr3_nt
TRBJ2-5 | 13 | TRBV4-3 | - | - | CASSQEGSGTQYF | TGCGCCAGCAGCCAAGAAGGCTCGGGGACCCAGTACTTC
TRBJ2-1 | 17 | TRBV5-6 | - | - | CASSSEGRGSSYNEQFF | TGTGCCAGCAGCTCGGAGGGTAGGGGCAGCTCCTACAATGAGCAGTTCTTC
TRBJ2-6 | 15 | TRBV30 | TRBD1 | - | CAWNAGGFGANVLTF | TGTGCCTGGAATGCAGGGGGCTTTGGGGCCAACGTCCTGACTTTC
TRBJ1-6 | 13 | TRBV10-3 | - | - | CAISQDRNSPLHF | TGTGCCATCAGTCAGGACAGAAATTCACCCCTCCACTTT
TRBJ1-1 | 14 | TRBV4-3 | - | few | CASSQDTRGTEAFF | TGCGCCAGCAGCCAAGATACCAGGGGCACTGAAGCTTTCTTT
TRBJ2-3 | 12 | TRBV7-2 | - | - | CASSLDTDTQYF | TGTGCCAGCAGCTTAGACACAGATACGCAGTATTTT
TRBJ1-3 | 16 | TRBV6-5 | TRBD1 | - | CASSYGQGVGGNTIYF | TGTGCCAGCAGTTACGGTCAGGGGGTGGGAGGAAACACCATATATTTT
TRBJ1-1 | 13 | TRBV5-1 | TRBD1 | - | CASWGQGNTEAFF | TGCGCCAGCTGGGGACAGGGGAACACTGAAGCTTTCTTT
TRBJ2-4 | 18 | TRBV6-2/TRBV6-3 | TRBD1 | - | CASSKRGQGKNDWNIQYF | TGTGCCAGCAGTAAAAGGGGACAGGGCAAAAATGATTGGAACATTCAGTACTTC
TRBJ1-3 | 16 | TRBV7-8 | - | - | CASSLASRGSGNTIYF | TGTGCCAGCAGCTTAGCGAGTAGAGGGTCTGGAAACACCATATATTTT
TRBJ2-6 | 15 | TRBV5-1 | - | - | CASTPAVSGANVLTF | TGCGCCAGCACCCCGGCCGTATCTGGGGCCAACGTCCTGACTTTC
TRBJ2-1 | 17 | TRBV9 | TRBD2 | - | CASSVGPGGPPYNEQFF | TGTGCCAGCAGCGTAGGTCCGGGGGGGCCTCCCTACAATGAGCAGTTCTTC
TRBJ2-2 | 14 | TRBV3-1/TRBV3-2 | - | - | CASSQEGGSGELFF | TGTGCCAGCAGCCAAGAAGGGGGGTCCGGGGAGCTGTTTTTT
TRBJ2-5 | 14 | TRBV3-1/TRBV3-2 | - | - | CASSFSGSQETQYF | TGTGCCAGCAGCTTTAGCGGCTCCCAAGAGACCCAGTACTTC
TRBJ2-1 | 14 | TRBV4-3 | TRBD1 | - | CASSQDYRGNEQFF | TGCGCCAGCAGCCAAGATTACAGGGGCAATGAGCAGTTCTTC
TRBJ2-1 | 14 | TRBV30 | TRBD1 | - | CAWSGLTGYNEQFF | TGTGCCTGGAGCGGGCTGACAGGGTACAATGAGCAGTTCTTC
TRBJ1-1 | 13 | TRBV7-3 | - | - | CASSATEFTEAFF | TGTGCCAGCAGCGCGACAGAGTTCACTGAAGCTTTCTTT
TRBJ1-2 | 13 | TRBV7-9 | - | - | CASSITSSYGYTF | TGTGCCAGCAGCATCACGTCGAGCTATGGCTACACCTTC
TRBJ2-7 | 14 | TRBV3-1/TRBV3-2 | - | - | CASSTIIGSYEQYF | TGTGCCAGCAGCACTATTATCGGATCCTACGAGCAGTACTTC